This T cell receptor beta chain was obtained from a study of blood T cell repertoires in COVID-19. For the study at large: From T cells, B-cell-depleted T cells, or PBMCs came the material, which was cDNA or gDNA.

How the authors handled the data: Nucleated cell counts were estimated from reference gene primer amplification. Clones were sequenced by immunoSEQ multiplex PCR, and TCRdb holds only the in-frame ones, with some missing. The DNA gave D and trimming, while V, J and clone size come from that table. The sample shows 75,000 to 85,000 clones, roughly 88% of them seen only once. CDR1 is ENHRY and CDR2 is SYGVKD in the germline V gene. V was cut by 8 bases and J by 1 base, with 18 bases left in between. The CDR3 has 16 amino acids. Specimen: peripheral blood. The sequence was obtained from a human donor in a cohort sampled during active COVID-19. The genes are TRBV10-3 and TRBJ1-3, with a tentative D call TRBD1 (6 bases). The CDR3 DNA is TGTGCCATCGGGTGGGGGACACAAGTTTCTGGAAACACCATATATTTT. This encodes CAIGWGTQVSGNTIYF.